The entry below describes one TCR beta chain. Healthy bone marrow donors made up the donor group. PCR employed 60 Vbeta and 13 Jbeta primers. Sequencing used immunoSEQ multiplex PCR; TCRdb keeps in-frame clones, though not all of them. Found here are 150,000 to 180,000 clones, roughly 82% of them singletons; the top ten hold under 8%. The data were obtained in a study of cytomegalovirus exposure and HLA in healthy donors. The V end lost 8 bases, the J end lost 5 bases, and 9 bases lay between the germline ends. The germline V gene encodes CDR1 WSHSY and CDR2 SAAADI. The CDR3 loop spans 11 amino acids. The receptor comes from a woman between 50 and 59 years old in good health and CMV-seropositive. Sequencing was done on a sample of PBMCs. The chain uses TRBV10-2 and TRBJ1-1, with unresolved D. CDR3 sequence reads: CASLAGTEAFF. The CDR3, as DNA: TGCGCCAGCCTTGCGGGGACTGAAGCTTTCTTT.